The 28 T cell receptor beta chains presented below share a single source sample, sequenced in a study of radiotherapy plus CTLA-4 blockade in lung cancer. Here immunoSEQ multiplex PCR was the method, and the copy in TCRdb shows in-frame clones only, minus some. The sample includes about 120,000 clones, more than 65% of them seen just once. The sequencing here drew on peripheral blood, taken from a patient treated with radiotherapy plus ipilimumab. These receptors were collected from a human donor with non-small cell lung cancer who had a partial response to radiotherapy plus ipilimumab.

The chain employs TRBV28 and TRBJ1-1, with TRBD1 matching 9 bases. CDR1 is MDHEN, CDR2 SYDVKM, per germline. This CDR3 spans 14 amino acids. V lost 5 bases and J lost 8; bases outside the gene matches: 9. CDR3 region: CASSTAGQGVEAFF. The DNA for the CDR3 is TGTGCCAGCAGTACCGCGGGACAGGGCGTAGAAGCTTTCTTT.

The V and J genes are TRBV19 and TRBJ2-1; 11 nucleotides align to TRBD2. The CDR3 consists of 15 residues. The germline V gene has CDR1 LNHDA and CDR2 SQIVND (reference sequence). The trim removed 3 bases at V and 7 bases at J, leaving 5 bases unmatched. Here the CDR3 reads CASSMGSGRANEQFF. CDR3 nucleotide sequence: TGTGCCAGTAGTATGGGTAGCGGGAGGGCTAATGAGCAGTTCTTC.

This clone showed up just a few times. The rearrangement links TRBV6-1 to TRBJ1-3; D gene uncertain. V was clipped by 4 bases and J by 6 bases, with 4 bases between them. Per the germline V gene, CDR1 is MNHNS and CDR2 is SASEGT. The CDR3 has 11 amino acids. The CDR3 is CASSAQNTIYF. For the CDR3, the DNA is TGTGCCAGCAGTGCCCAAAACACCATATATTTT.

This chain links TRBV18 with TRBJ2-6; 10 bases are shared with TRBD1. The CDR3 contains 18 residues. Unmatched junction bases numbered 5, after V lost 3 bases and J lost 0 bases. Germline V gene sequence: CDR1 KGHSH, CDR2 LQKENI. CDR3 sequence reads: CASSPGQGEASGANVLTF. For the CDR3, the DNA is TGTGCCAGCTCACCCGGACAGGGGGAAGCCTCTGGGGCCAACGTCCTGACTTTC.

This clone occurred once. The CDR3 is CASSGQGIGEQYF. As DNA, the CDR3 is TGTGCCAGCTCGGGACAGGGTATAGGCGAGCAGTACTTC. V gene TRBV6-1 combines with J gene TRBJ2-7, with TRBD1 matching over 9 bases. Germline CDR1 and CDR2: MNHNS and SASEGT. J gave up 6 bases and V 8 bases, and 8 bases lay outside the gene matches. The CDR3 runs 13 residues.

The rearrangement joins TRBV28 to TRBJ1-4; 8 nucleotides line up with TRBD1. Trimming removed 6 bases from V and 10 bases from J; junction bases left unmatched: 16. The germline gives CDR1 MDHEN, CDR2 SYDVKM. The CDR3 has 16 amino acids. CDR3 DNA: TGTGCCAGCAGCAACTCCCCAGGGGGCGAAGGGGGAAAACTGTTTTTT. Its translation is CASSNSPGGEGGKLFF.

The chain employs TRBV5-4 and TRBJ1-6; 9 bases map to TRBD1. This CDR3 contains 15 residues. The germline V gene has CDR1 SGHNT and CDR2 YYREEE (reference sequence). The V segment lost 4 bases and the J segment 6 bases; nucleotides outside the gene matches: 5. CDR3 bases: TGTGCCAGCAGCGGACAGGGGTTAGGTAATTCACCCCTCCACTTT. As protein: CASSGQGLGNSPLHF.

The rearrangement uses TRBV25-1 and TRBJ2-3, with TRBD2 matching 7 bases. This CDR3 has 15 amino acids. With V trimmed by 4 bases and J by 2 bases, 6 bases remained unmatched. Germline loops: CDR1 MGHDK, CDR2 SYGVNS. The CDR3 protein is CASSAGGSDTDTQYF. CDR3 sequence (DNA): TGTGCCAGCAGTGCCGGGGGGTCAGACACAGATACGCAGTATTTT.

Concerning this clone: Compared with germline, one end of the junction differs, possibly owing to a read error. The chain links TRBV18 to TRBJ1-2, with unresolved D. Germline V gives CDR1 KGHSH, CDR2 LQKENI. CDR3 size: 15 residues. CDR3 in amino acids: CASPPTFEQPLGYTF. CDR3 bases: TGTGCCAGCCCACCGACCTTTGAACAGCCCTTGGGCTACACCTTC.

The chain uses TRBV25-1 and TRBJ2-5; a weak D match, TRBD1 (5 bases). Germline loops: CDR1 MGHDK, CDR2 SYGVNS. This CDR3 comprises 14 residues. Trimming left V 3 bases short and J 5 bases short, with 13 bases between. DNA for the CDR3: TGTGCCAGCAGTGATGGGCAGGGATACGAGACCCAGTACTTC. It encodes CASSDGQGYETQYF.

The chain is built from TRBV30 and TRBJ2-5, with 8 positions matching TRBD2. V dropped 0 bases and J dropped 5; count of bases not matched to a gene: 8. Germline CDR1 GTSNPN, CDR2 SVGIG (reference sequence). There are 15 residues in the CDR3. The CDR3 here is CAWSVGAGGKETQYF. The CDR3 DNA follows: TGTGCCTGGAGTGTGGGGGCGGGAGGAAAGGAGACCCAGTACTTC. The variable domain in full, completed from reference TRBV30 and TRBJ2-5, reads SQTIHQWPATLVQPVGSPLSLECTVEGTSNPNLYWYRQAAGRGLQLLFYSVGIGQISSEVPQNLSASRPQDRQFILSSKKLLLSDSGFYLCAWSVGAGGKETQYFGPGTRLLVL.

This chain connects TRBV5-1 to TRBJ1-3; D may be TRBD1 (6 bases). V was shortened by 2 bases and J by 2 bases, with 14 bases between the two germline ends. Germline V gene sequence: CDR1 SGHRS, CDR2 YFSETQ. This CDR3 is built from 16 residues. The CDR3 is CASSLTDSTTGNTIYF. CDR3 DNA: TGCGCCAGCAGCTTAACGGACAGTACGACTGGAAACACCATATATTTT.

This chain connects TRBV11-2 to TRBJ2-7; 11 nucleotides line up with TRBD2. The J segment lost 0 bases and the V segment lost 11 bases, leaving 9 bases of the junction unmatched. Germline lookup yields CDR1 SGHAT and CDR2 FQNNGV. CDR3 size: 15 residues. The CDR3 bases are TGTGCCTATACTAGCGGGAGTAAAAGCTCCTACGAGCAGTACTTC. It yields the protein CAYTSGSKSSYEQYF.

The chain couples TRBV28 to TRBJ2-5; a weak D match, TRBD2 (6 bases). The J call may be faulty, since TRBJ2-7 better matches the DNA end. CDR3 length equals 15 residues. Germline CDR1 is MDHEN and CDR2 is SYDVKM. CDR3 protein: CASSLSFSGRYEQYF. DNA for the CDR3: TGTGCCAGCAGTTTATCCTTTAGCGGACGATACGAGCAGTACTTC.

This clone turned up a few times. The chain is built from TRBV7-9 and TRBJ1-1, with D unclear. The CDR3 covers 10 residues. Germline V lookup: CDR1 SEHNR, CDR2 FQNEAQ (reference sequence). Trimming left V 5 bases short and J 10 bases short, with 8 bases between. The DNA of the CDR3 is TGTGCCAGCAGCCAGTCTGGAGCTTTCTTT. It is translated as CASSQSGAFF.

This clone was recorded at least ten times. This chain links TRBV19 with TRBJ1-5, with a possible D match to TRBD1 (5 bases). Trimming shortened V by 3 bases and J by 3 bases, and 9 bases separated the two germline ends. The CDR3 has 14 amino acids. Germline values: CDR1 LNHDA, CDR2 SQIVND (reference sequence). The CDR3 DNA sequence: TGTGCCAGTAGTATGGACACCTTCAATCAGCCCCAGCATTTT. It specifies CASSMDTFNQPQHF.

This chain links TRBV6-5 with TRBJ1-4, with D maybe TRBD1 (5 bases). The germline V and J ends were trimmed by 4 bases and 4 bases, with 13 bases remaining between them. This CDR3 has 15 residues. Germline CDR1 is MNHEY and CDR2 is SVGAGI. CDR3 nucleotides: TGTGCCAGCAGTTGGCTGACCGGGGGTAATGAAAAACTGTTTTTT. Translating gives CASSWLTGGNEKLFF.

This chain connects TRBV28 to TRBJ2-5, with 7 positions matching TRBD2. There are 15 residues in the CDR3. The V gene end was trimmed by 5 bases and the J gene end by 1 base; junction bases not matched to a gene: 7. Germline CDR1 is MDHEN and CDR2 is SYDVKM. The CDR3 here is CASSVGGRIQETQYF. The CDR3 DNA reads TGTGCCAGCAGTGTCGGGGGGAGGATCCAAGAGACCCAGTACTTC.

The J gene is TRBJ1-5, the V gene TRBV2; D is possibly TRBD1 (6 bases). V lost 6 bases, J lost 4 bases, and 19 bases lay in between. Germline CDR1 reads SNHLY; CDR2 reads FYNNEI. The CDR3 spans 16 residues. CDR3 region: CASSAWDKMGNQPQHF. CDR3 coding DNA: TGTGCCAGCAGCGCTTGGGACAAAATGGGGAATCAGCCCCAGCATTTT.

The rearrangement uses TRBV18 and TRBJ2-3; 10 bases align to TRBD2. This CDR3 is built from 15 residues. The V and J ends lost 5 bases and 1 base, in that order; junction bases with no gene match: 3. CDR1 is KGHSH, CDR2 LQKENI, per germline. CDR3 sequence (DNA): TGTGCCAGCTCAGTTACTAGCGGGGGCACAGATACGCAGTATTTT. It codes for CASSVTSGGTDTQYF. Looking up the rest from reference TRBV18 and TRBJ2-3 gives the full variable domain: NAGVMQNPRHLVRRRGQEARLRCSPMKGHSHVYWYRQLPEEGLKFMVYLQKENIIDESGMPKERFSAEFPKEGPSILRIQQVVRGDSAAYFCASSVTSGGTDTQYFGPGTRLTVL.

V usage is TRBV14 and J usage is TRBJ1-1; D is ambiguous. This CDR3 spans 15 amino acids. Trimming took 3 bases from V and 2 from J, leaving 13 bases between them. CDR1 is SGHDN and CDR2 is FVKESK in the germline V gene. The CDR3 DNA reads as TGTGCCAGCAGCCAGGGTCGGGTGGTAAACACTGAAGCTTTCTTT. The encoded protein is CASSQGRVVNTEAFF.

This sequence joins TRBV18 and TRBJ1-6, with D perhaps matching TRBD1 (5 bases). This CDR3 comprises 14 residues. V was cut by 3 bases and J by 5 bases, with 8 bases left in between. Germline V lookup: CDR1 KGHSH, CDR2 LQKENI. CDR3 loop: CASSPDRNNSPLHF. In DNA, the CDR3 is TGTGCCAGCTCACCCGACAGAAATAATTCACCCCTCCACTTT.

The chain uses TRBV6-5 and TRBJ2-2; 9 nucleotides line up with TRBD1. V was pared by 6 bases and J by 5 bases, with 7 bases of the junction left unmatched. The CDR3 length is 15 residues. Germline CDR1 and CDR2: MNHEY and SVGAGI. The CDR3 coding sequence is TGTGCCAGCAGATTCCGGGACAGGGCAACCGGGGAGCTGTTTTTT. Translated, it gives CASRFRDRATGELFF.

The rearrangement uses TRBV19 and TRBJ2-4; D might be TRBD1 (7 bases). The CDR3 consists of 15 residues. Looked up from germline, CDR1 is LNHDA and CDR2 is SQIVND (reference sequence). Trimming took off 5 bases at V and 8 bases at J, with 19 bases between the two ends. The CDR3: CASSWLTGDSDIQYF. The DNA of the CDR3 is TGTGCCAGTAGTTGGTTAACAGGGGACTCAGACATTCAGTACTTC.

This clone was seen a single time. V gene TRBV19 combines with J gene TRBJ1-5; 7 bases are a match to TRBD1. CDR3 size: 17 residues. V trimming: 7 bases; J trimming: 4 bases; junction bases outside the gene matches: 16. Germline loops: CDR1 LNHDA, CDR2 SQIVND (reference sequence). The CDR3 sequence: CASTDSGAGGINQPQHF. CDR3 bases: TGTGCCAGTACCGATTCTGGGGCAGGGGGAATTAATCAGCCCCAGCATTTT.

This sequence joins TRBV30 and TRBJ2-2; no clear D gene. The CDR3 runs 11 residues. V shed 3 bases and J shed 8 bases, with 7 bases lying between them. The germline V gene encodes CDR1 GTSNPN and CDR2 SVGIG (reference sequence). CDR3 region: CAWRLRGELFF. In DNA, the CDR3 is TGTGCCTGGAGATTGCGTGGGGAGCTGTTTTTT. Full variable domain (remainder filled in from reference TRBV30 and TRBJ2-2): SQTIHQWPATLVQPVGSPLSLECTVEGTSNPNLYWYRQAAGRGLQLLFYSVGIGQISSEVPQNLSASRPQDRQFILSSKKLLLSDSGFYLCAWRLRGELFFGEGSRLTVL.

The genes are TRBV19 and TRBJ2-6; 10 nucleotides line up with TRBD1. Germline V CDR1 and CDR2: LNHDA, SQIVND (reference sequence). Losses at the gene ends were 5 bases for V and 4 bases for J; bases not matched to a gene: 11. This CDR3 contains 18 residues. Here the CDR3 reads CASSFLTGGVSGANVLTF. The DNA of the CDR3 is TGTGCCAGTAGTTTTTTGACAGGGGGCGTCTCGGGGGCCAACGTCCTGACTTTC.

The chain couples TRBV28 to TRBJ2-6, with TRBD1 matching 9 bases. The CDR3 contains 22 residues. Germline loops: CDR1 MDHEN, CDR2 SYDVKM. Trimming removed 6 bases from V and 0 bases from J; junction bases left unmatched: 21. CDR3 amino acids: CASRNVPGTGRTLSSGANVLTF. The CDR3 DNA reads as TGTGCCAGCAGGAATGTCCCGGGGACAGGGCGAACTCTCAGCTCTGGGGCCAACGTCCTGACTTTC.